This T cell receptor beta chain derives from a study of blood T cell repertoires in COVID-19. For the study at large: Both acute and convalescent COVID-19 samples were obtained from the United States, Italy and Spain. From T cells, B-cell-depleted T cells, or PBMCs came the material, which was cDNA or gDNA.

The trim removed 0 bases at V and 8 bases at J, leaving 4 bases unmatched. This CDR3 has 14 residues. From germline, CDR1 is SGHRS and CDR2 YFSETQ. The assay was immunoSEQ multiplex PCR, and TCRdb's table has in-frame clones only and misses some. This table holds under 250,000 clones, 65% to 85% found once. This rearrangement joins TRBV5-1 to TRBJ2-1; TRBD2 matches 8 bases. The receptor was derived from a human donor in a cohort sampled during active COVID-19. Sequences were obtained from peripheral blood. The DNA for the CDR3 is TGCGCCAGCAGCTTGGGGGCGCGGGGGGATGAGCAGTTCTTC. As protein: CASSLGARGDEQFF.